Presented here are 31 T cell receptor beta chains from one specimen sequenced in a study of early T cells in non-severe SARS-CoV-2 infection (dated by TCRdb to 2020 to 2022). The library was generated by 5' RACE. Sequencing took place on a NextSeq 500. In TCRdb, the public reads were trimmed at Q25 with fastp and aligned with MiXCR, with productive beta chains retained. All rows with the same CDR3 protein become a single entry with the most common DNA and genes. This sample has about 52,000 distinct CDR3 sequences in its table, and approximately 11% of those were observed once. About 12% of the sample rests with the top ten. Source material: whole blood. These receptors all come from an adult who was a healthcare worker with PCR-confirmed SARS-CoV-2 infection or an uninfected control (not recorded which).

Details on this clonotype: A much larger clone differs from this one at a single base, so this may be a read error. This chain uses TRBV7-9 with TRBJ1-5, with D unresolved. V lost 0 bases, J lost 7 bases, and 7 bases lay in between. This CDR3 is built from 13 residues. Germline V gives CDR1 SEHNR, CDR2 FQNEAQ (reference sequence). The CDR3 is CASSLAGGQPQHF. The CDR3 region has the DNA TGTGCCAGCAGCTTAGCTGGCGGCCAGCCCCAGCATTTT.

This clonotype was seen repeatedly, ten times or more. The chain employs TRBV6-2 or TRBV6-3 and TRBJ1-2; D gene unclear. V gave up 6 bases and J gave up 6 bases, with 11 bases separating them. This CDR3 spans 12 amino acids. The germline V gene has CDR1 MNHEY and CDR2 SVGEGT. The DNA for the CDR3 is TGTGCCAGCAGAACGGGGAGTCATGGCTACACCTTC. Amino acids: CASRTGSHGYTF.

V usage is TRBV29-1 and J usage is TRBJ1-5, with D unresolved. The length of the CDR3 is 13 residues. Germline V gives CDR1 SQVTM, CDR2 ANQGSEA. V was pared by 4 bases and J by 5 bases, with 12 bases between. Written as DNA, the CDR3 is TGCAGCGTTGCGGGGAGTCAGGATCAGCCCCAGCATTTT. Translation: CSVAGSQDQPQHF.

This clonotype was detected many times. The rearrangement uses TRBV5-1 and TRBJ2-3, with a possible D match to TRBD1 (6 bases). This CDR3 has 13 residues. Trimming shortened V by 0 bases and J by 8 bases, and 10 bases separated the two germline ends. The germline V gene encodes CDR1 SGHRS and CDR2 YFSETQ. The CDR3: CASSLDRDGTQYF. CDR3 sequence (DNA): TGCGCCAGCAGCTTGGACAGGGACGGTACGCAGTATTTT.

This clonotype has a count of ten or more. In DNA form, the CDR3 reads TGCGCCAGCAGCCCGGACAGGGCAAGGACCCAGTACTTC. Protein sequence: CASSPDRARTQYF. The genes are TRBV5-1 and TRBJ2-5; 8 bases are a match to TRBD1. This CDR3 has 13 amino acids. The germline CDR1 and CDR2 sequences are SGHRS and YFSETQ. The ends lost 4 bases at V and 7 bases at J; junction bases unmatched: 6.

This clonotype was observed at least ten times. The chain has TRBV6-2 or TRBV6-3 and TRBJ2-7, with 7 bases matching TRBD2. Germline lookup yields CDR1 MNHEY and CDR2 SVGEGT. V lost 5 bases and J lost 7; bases outside the gene matches: 8. The CDR3 loop spans 13 amino acids. CDR3 DNA: TGTGCCAGCAGTCCCCCGGCGCGGGGGGAGCAGTACTTC. As protein: CASSPPARGEQYF.

The chain uses TRBV12-3 or TRBV12-4 and TRBJ2-2; D unresolved. This CDR3 spans 13 amino acids. The V and J ends lost 6 bases and 7 bases respectively, with 12 bases between them. Here the CDR3 reads CASSSRRGGELFF. The CDR3 DNA is TGTGCCAGCAGCTCCCGTAGAGGCGGGGAGCTGTTTTTT.

This clonotype was recorded at least ten times. The rearrangement uses TRBV7-2 and TRBJ2-5; 9 nucleotides line up with TRBD2. J lost 3 bases, V lost 2 bases, and 10 bases had no gene match. The length of the CDR3 is 17 residues. The germline gives CDR1 SGHTA, CDR2 FQGNSA. In DNA, the CDR3 is TGTGCCAGCAGCTTAATGCGAGGTAGCGGGAGTAAAGAGACCCAGTACTTC. Amino acids: CASSLMRGSGSKETQYF.

This clonotype was counted ten times or more. At one end, the junction sequence differs from germline, possibly due to a read error. This chain joins TRBV5-1 and TRBJ1-5, with D perhaps TRBD1 (6 bases). CDR3 length: 15 amino acids. Germline V gene sequence: CDR1 SGHRS, CDR2 YFSETQ. CDR3 DNA sequence: TGCGCCAGCAGATTGGGGGCAGGGAGCAATCAGCCCCAGCATTTT. Protein: CASRLGAGSNQPQHF.

This clonotype was seen a few times. V and J are TRBV11-2 and TRBJ2-3; 10 bases are a match to TRBD1. Looked up from germline, CDR1 is SGHAT and CDR2 is FQNNGV. CDR3 size: 16 residues. The trim removed 5 bases at V and 5 bases at J, leaving 10 bases unmatched. CDR3 nucleotide sequence: TGTGCCAGCAGCACAACCCGGGACAGGGGAGTAGATACGCAGTATTTT. Translating gives CASSTTRDRGVDTQYF.

The table lists this clonotype with many counts. The genes are TRBV12-3 or TRBV12-4 and TRBJ1-6; 8 bases map to TRBD1. This CDR3 spans 15 amino acids. Trimming at V came to 3 bases and at J to 10 bases, leaving 8 bases not matched to a gene. For the CDR3, the DNA is TGTGCCAGCAGTTTTAACGGACAGGGTTTGTCACCCCTCCACTTT. This translates into CASSFNGQGLSPLHF.

This clonotype showed up just a few times. This CDR3 reads CASSGRTGGFDSPLHF. CDR3 bases: TGTGCCAGCAGCGGGCGGACAGGGGGCTTTGATTCACCCCTCCACTTT. V gene TRBV9 combines with J gene TRBJ1-6; 11 positions match TRBD1. The J segment lost 8 bases and the V segment lost 3 bases, leaving 7 bases of the junction unmatched. This CDR3 contains 16 residues. CDR1 SGDLS and CDR2 YYNGEE come from the germline V gene.

Of note for this clonotype: This could be a read error, since a much larger clone is one nucleotide away. The rearrangement links TRBV5-1 to TRBJ1-1, with 7 bases fitting TRBD1. This CDR3 has 14 residues. The germline CDR1 and CDR2 sequences are SGHRS and YFSETQ. The CDR3 DNA follows: TGCGTCAGCAGCTGGGGGGACAGGAACACTGAAGCTTTCTTT. Its translation is CVSSWGDRNTEAFF.

This clonotype appeared many times. This chain connects TRBV6-2 or TRBV6-3 to TRBJ1-2, with a possible D match to TRBD1 (5 bases). This CDR3 region has 12 residues. V lost 6 bases and J lost 6, with 11 bases in between. Germline lookup yields CDR1 MNHEY and CDR2 SVGEGT. The CDR3 DNA reads as TGTGCCAGCAGCCAGGACAACGATGGCTACACCTTC. This translates into CASSQDNDGYTF.

This clonotype was counted many times. The V call is TRBV7-2, the J call TRBJ2-7, with D maybe TRBD2 (5 bases). V was trimmed by 3 bases and J by 2 bases, leaving 11 bases between them. CDR3 length: 14 amino acids. Per germline, CDR1 SGHTA and CDR2 FQGNSA. CDR3 coding DNA: TGTGCCAGCAGCTTCCGGGAATCAGCCTACGAGCAGTACTTC. Translating it yields CASSFRESAYEQYF.

Only one count was recorded for this clonotype. The chain couples TRBV4-2 to TRBJ2-7, with D tentatively TRBD1 (6 bases). Germline V lookup: CDR1 LGHNA, CDR2 YNFKEQ. The CDR3 spans 14 residues. V was shortened by 3 bases and J by 5 bases, with 14 bases between the two germline ends. The CDR3 coding sequence is TGTGCCAGCAGCCAGGCACAGGGTGTAAACGAGCAGTACTTC. Encoded protein: CASSQAQGVNEQYF.

Ten or more counts support this clonotype. This chain connects TRBV24-1 to TRBJ2-1; D is possibly TRBD1 (5 bases). This CDR3 is 14 amino acids long. The germline V gene encodes CDR1 KGHDR and CDR2 SFDVKD. Trimming pared 5 bases from V and 6 bases from J, leaving 13 bases between. The chain's CDR3 is CATSGTWQGNEQFF. The DNA for the CDR3 is TGTGCCACCAGTGGGACCTGGCAGGGCAATGAGCAGTTCTTC.

This clonotype was detected many times. V gene TRBV15 combines with J gene TRBJ1-2; D gene uncertain. The CDR3 is made up of 13 amino acids. V gave up 1 base and J gave up 7 bases, with 10 bases separating them. Germline V CDR1 and CDR2: LNHNV, YYDKDF (reference sequence). The CDR3 bases are TGTGCCACCAGCAGAGTAGGGCATTTTGGCTACACCTTC. Encoded protein: CATSRVGHFGYTF.

A few counts support this clonotype. V is TRBV18 and J is TRBJ2-1; TRBD2 is a possible D gene (5 bases). Germline lookup yields CDR1 KGHSH and CDR2 LQKENI. The CDR3 contains 18 residues. V gave up 4 bases and J gave up 0 bases, with 19 bases separating them. The CDR3 region is CASSLRSRSDYSYNEQFF. The CDR3 region has the DNA TGTGCCAGCTCACTCCGATCACGTAGCGATTACTCCTACAATGAGCAGTTCTTC.

The chain combines TRBV28 with TRBJ1-2; D gene uncertain. Germline V CDR1 and CDR2: MDHEN, SYDVKM. The V end lost 5 bases, the J end lost 8 bases, and 12 bases lay between the germline ends. The CDR3 is 12 amino acids. The CDR3 region is CASSPDILGYTF. CDR3 nucleotides: TGTGCCAGCAGTCCAGACATTCTGGGCTACACCTTC.

The rearrangement uses TRBV12-3 or TRBV12-4 and TRBJ2-3, with 8 nucleotides matching TRBD1. V lost 8 bases and J lost 5; bases outside the gene matches: 6. The CDR3 is 13 residues long. Written as DNA, the CDR3 is TGTGCCAGCCGGGGACAGGTCGTAGATACGCAGTATTTT. As protein: CASRGQVVDTQYF.

This clonotype appeared a few times. J is TRBJ2-7 and V is TRBV3-1; D unclear. Trimming cost V 4 bases and J 0 bases, with 4 bases left between them. Per the germline V gene, CDR1 is LGHDT and CDR2 is YNNKEL (reference sequence). CDR3 length equals 12 residues. In nucleotides, the CDR3 is TGTGCCAGCAGCCCGGGCTCCTACGAGCAGTACTTC. Translating gives CASSPGSYEQYF.

The chain is built from TRBV29-1 and TRBJ2-5, with D uncertain. This CDR3 is 11 amino acids long. V gave up 5 bases and J gave up 3 bases, with 7 bases separating them. Germline V gene sequence: CDR1 SQVTM, CDR2 ANQGSEA. CDR3 residues: CSVQREETQYF. CDR3 sequence (DNA): TGCAGCGTTCAGAGAGAAGAGACCCAGTACTTC.

This clonotype turned up a few times. This chain's CDR3 is CASSPDRTEETQYF. The CDR3 DNA is TGTGCCAGCTCCCCGGATAGGACAGAAGAGACCCAGTACTTC. The gene calls are TRBV18 and TRBJ2-5, with a weak D call TRBD1 (6 bases). In germline, CDR1 is KGHSH, CDR2 LQKENI. This CDR3 is 14 amino acids long. Trimming stripped 6 bases from V and 3 bases from J, with 14 bases between.

This clonotype has more than one count but fewer than ten. The chain has TRBV2 and TRBJ2-3; no clear D gene. From germline, CDR1 is SNHLY and CDR2 FYNNEI. This CDR3 is 9 amino acids long. With 3 bases removed from V and 8 bases from J, the gap between germline ends came to 0 bases. The CDR3 nucleotides read TGTGCCAGCAGTGATACGCAGTATTTT. Protein product: CASSDTQYF. Drawing the rest from reference TRBV2 and TRBJ2-3, the complete variable domain is EPEVTQTPSHQVTQMGQEVILRCVPISNHLYFYWYRQILGQKVEFLVSFYNNEISEKSEIFDDQFSVERPDGSNFTLKIRSTKLEDSAMYFCASSDTQYFGPGTRLTVL.

This clonotype was recorded a few times. The gene calls are TRBV18 and TRBJ1-1; 7 nucleotides line up with TRBD1. V was pared by 3 bases and J by 1 base, with 5 bases of the junction left unmatched. There are 15 residues in the CDR3. CDR1 is KGHSH, CDR2 LQKENI, per germline. This CDR3 reads CASSPLPGGNTEAFF. CDR3 DNA: TGTGCCAGCTCACCGCTCCCAGGGGGGAACACTGAAGCTTTCTTT.

The sample holds many counts of this clonotype. This sequence joins TRBV27 and TRBJ1-2; TRBD1 aligns across 7 bases. In germline, CDR1 is MNHEY, CDR2 SMNVEV (reference sequence). Unmatched junction bases numbered 8, after V lost 8 bases and J lost 2 bases. This CDR3 has 14 residues. CDR3 DNA: TGTGCCAGCCCCCCTCCGACAGGGAACTATGGCTACACCTTC. This encodes CASPPPTGNYGYTF.

With regard to this clonotype: A read error is possible here, since a much larger clone lies one base away. V usage is TRBV9 and J usage is TRBJ1-2; no firm D call. The length of the CDR3 is 16 residues. V was cut by 2 bases and J by 1 base, with 15 bases left in between. Germline CDR1 reads SGDLS; CDR2 reads YYNGEE. DNA for the CDR3: TGTGCCAGCAGCGTTTCATCTTGGCGGGGTAACTATGGCTACACCTTC. Its protein is CASSVSSWRGNYGYTF.

The chain has TRBV24-1 and TRBJ2-3; D is possibly TRBD2 (6 bases). Germline CDR1 reads KGHDR; CDR2 reads SFDVKD. The CDR3 contains 14 residues. V was pared by 3 bases and J by 9 bases, with 15 bases between. CDR3 in DNA: TGTGCCACCAGTGATAGTAGTGGGGGAGGCACGCAGTATTTT. It translates to CATSDSSGGGTQYF.

V usage is TRBV27 and J usage is TRBJ2-1; 8 positions agree with TRBD2. J lost 7 bases, V lost 6 bases, and 8 bases had no gene match. CDR3 length: 14 residues. Germline CDR1 is MNHEY and CDR2 is SMNVEV (reference sequence). Here the CDR3 reads CASRNLAGTNEQFF. DNA of the CDR3: TGTGCCAGCAGGAACCTAGCGGGCACAAATGAGCAGTTCTTC.

This clonotype was picked up a small number of times. This chain's CDR3 is CASSLGSGLSTDTQYF. The CDR3 bases are TGTGCCAGCAGCTTAGGTTCGGGACTTAGCACAGATACGCAGTATTTT. J is TRBJ2-3 and V is TRBV7-8, with D tentatively TRBD2 (6 bases). CDR3 size: 16 residues. With 1 base removed from V and 0 bases from J, the gap between germline ends came to 11 bases. Germline CDR1 SGHVS, CDR2 FQNEAQ.